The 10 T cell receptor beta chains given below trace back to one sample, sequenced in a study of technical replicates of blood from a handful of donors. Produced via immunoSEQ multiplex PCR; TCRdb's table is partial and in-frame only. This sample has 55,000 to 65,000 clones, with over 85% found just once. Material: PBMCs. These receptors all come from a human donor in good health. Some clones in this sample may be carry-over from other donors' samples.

In nucleotides, the CDR3 is TGTGCCAGCAGCCGGACAGATAGCAATCAGCCCCAGCATTTT. Translation gives CASSRTDSNQPQHF. This chain links TRBV6-5 with TRBJ1-5, with TRBD1 as a possible D gene (6 bases). The CDR3 is 14 residues long. The V end was cut by 6 bases, the J end by 0 bases, with 9 bases between. Germline CDR1 and CDR2: MNHEY and SVGAGI.

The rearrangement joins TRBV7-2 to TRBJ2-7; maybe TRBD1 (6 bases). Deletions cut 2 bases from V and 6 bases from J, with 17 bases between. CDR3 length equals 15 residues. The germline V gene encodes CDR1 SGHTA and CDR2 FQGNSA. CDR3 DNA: TGTGCCAGCAGCTTACAGACCTCAAGAGGGGGCGAGCAGTACTTC. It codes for CASSLQTSRGGEQYF. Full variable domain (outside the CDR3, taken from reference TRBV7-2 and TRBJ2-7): GAGVSQSPSNKVTEKGKDVELRCDPISGHTALYWYRQSLGQGLEFLIYFQGNSAPDKSGLPSDRFSAERTGGSVSTLTIQRTQQEDSAVYLCASSLQTSRGGEQYFGPGTRLTVT.

The CDR3 nucleotides read TGTGCCAGCAGTGAAGCGACAGGGGGAAATCAGCCCCAGCATTTT. Its protein product is CASSEATGGNQPQHF. The chain is built from TRBV2 and TRBJ1-5, with 9 bases identical to TRBD1. CDR3 length: 15 residues. CDR1 SNHLY and CDR2 FYNNEI come from the germline V gene. V lost 0 bases, J lost 4 bases, and 1 base stayed unmatched.

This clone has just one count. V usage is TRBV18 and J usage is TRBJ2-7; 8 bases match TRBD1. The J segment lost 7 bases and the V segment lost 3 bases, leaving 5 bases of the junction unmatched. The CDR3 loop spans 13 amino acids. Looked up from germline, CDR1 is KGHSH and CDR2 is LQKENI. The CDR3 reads CASSPDRGVEQYF. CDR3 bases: TGTGCCAGCTCACCTGACAGGGGCGTGGAGCAGTACTTC.

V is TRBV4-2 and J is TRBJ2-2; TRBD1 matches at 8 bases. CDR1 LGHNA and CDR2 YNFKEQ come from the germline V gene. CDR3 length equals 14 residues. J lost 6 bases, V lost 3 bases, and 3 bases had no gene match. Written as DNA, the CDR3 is TGTGCCAGCAGCCATCCACAGGGGGCCGGGGAGCTGTTTTTT. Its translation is CASSHPQGAGELFF.

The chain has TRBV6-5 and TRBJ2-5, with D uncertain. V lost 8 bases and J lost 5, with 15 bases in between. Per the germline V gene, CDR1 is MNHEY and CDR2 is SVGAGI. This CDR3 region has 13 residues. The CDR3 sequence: CASSLGARETQYF. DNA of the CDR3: TGTGCCAGCTCCCTCGGAGCCCGGGAGACCCAGTACTTC.

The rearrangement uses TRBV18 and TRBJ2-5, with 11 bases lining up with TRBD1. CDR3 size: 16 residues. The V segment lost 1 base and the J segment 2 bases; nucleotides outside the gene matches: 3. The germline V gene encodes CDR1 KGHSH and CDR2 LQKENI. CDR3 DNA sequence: TGTGCCAGCTCACCACTCGGGACAGGGGGGCAAGAGACCCAGTACTTC. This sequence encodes CASSPLGTGGQETQYF.

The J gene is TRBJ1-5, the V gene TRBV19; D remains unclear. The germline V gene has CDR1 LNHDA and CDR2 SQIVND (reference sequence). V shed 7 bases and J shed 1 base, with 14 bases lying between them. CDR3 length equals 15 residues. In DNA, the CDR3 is TGTGCCAGTATCAGTTGGGCCAGCAGCAATCAGCCCCAGCATTTT. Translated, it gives CASISWASSNQPQHF.

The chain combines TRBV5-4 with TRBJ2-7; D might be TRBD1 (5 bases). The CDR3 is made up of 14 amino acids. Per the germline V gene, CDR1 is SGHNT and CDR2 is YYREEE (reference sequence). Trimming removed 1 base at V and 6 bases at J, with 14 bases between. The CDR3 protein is CASSLRAGMAEQYF. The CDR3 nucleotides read TGTGCCAGCAGCTTGAGGGCAGGGATGGCCGAGCAGTACTTC.

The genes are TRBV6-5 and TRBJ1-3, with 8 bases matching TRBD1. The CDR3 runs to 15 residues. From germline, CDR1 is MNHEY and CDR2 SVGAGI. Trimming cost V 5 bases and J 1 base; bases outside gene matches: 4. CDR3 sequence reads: CASSPGTGSGNTIYF. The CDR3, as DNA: TGTGCCAGCAGTCCCGGGACAGGATCTGGAAACACCATATATTTT.